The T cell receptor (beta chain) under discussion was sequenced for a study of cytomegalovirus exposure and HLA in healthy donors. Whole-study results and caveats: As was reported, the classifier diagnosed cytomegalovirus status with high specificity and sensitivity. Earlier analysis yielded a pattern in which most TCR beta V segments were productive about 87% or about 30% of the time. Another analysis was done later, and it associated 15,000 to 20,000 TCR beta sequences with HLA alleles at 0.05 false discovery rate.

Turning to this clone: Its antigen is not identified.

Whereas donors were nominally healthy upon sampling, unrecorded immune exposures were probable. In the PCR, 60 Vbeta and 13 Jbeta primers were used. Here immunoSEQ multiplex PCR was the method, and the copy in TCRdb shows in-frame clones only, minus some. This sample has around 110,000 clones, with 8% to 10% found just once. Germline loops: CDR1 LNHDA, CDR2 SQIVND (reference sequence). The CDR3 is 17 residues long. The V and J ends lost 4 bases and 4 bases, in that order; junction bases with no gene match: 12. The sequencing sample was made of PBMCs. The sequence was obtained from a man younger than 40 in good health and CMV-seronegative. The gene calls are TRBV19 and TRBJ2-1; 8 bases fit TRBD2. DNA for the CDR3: TGTGCCAGTAGTACCCAGCCCGGGACTAGTGTTTACAATGAGCAGTTCTTC. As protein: CASSTQPGTSVYNEQFF. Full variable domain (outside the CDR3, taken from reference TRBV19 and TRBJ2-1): DGGITQSPKYLFRKEGQNVTLSCEQNLNHDAMYWYRQDPGQGLRLIYYSQIVNDFQKGDIAEGYSVSREKKESFPLTVTSAQKNPTAFYLCASSTQPGTSVYNEQFFGPGTRLTVL.